This T cell receptor (beta chain) stems from a study of T cells in Graves' hyperthyroidism and ophthalmopathy. Findings and limits, study-wide: Ophthalmopathy cases were set apart from stable hyperthyroidism by a 13 V-J model.

It was uncontrolled infection, other autoimmune disease, pregnancy or lactation that excluded patients. TCR beta CDR3 regions were amplified from RNA. Primed by the HTBI set, a first-round RT-PCR was run on the TCR CDR3. Using its own MiXCR run on the multiplex PCR reads, TCRdb lists one record per CDR3 protein. The sample has about 640,000 distinct CDR3 sequences, less than 25% seen once. A note on this clonotype: What it binds is not known.

The TCR comes from a man younger than 45 with Graves' ophthalmopathy. What was sequenced was blood.

CDR3 nucleotides: TGCGCCAGCAGCCAAAGGGCTAGCGGGAGCTGGTACAATGAGCAGTTCTTC. Its protein is CASSQRASGSWYNEQFF. J is TRBJ2-1 and V is TRBV4-1; 10 bases fit TRBD2. The CDR3 contains 17 residues. Trimming cost V 2 bases and J 4 bases; bases outside gene matches: 8. CDR1 MGHRA and CDR2 YSYEKL come from the germline V gene.